The clone carrying this TCR beta chain showed up many times. The record originates from a study of neurological immune-mediated disorders. Overall study context: Of the approximately 34 patients with multiple sclerosis, roughly 30 had relapsing-remitting MS, whereas the remaining 3 had secondary progressive MS.

A single record per CDR3 protein comes from TCRdb applying MiXCR to the 5' RACE reads. The table shows some 46,000 distinct CDR3 sequences, with around 4% occurring only once. From 2 million PBMCs stored at -80 C, the unsorted libraries were generated. Trimming took off 0 bases at V and 1 base at J, with 9 bases between the two ends. The CDR3 loop spans 16 amino acids. Germline V gene lookup returns CDR1 LGHNA and CDR2 YSLEER. The chain recombines TRBV4-3 with TRBJ2-2; weak D call: TRBD2 (5 bases). This receptor was identified in a woman between 55 and 75 years old with multiple sclerosis. The sequencing input was PBMCs. In DNA, the CDR3 is TGCGCCAGCAGCCAAGACCCTGGACTGAACACCGGGGAGCTGTTTTTT. It is translated as CASSQDPGLNTGELFF.